This entry lists 20 T cell receptor beta chains sequenced from one sample in a study of PD-L1 blockade in urothelial cancer. The time point: pretreatment peripheral blood. The repertoire was sequenced with immunoSEQ multiplex PCR; TCRdb's copy has only in-frame clones and lacks some. This table holds 48,000 or so clones, roughly 87% found once. The sequenced sample was PBMCs, obtained around atezolizumab (anti-PD-L1) treatment. The receptors here all came from a woman aged 55-69 years with urothelial cancer.

This rearrangement joins TRBV5-6 to TRBJ2-7, with TRBD1 matching over 8 bases. V was pared by 2 bases and J by 6 bases, with 10 bases of the junction left unmatched. Per the germline V gene, CDR1 is SGHDT and CDR2 is YYEEEE. CDR3 length equals 15 residues. CDR3 coding DNA: TGTGCCAGCAGCTTTTTGGGTCAGGGGGCTAGCGAGCAGTACTTC. This translates into CASSFLGQGASEQYF.

The genes are TRBV2 and TRBJ2-1; D is possibly TRBD2 (7 bases). The V and J ends lost 8 bases and 5 bases respectively, with 13 bases between them. Germline V gives CDR1 SNHLY, CDR2 FYNNEI. The CDR3 sequence is 13 residues long. The CDR3 here is CASRGGGHNEQFF. As DNA, the CDR3 is TGTGCCAGCCGGGGAGGGGGGCACAATGAGCAGTTCTTC.

A few counts support this clone. The chain uses TRBV6-6 and TRBJ2-3; TRBD2 matches 9 bases. Germline loops: CDR1 MNHNY, CDR2 SVGAGI (reference sequence). The CDR3 length is 14 residues. The V gene end was trimmed by 6 bases and the J gene end by 2 bases; junction bases not matched to a gene: 3. In nucleotides, the CDR3 is TGTGCCAGCAGGCTAGCGGGGCTCACAGATACGCAGTATTTT. It translates to CASRLAGLTDTQYF.

The chain uses TRBV28 and TRBJ2-4; 9 nucleotides line up with TRBD1. The CDR3 loop spans 17 amino acids. V dropped 4 bases and J dropped 8; count of bases not matched to a gene: 15. Germline V gene data show CDR1 as MDHEN and CDR2 as SYDVKM. Here the CDR3 DNA reads TGTGCCAGCAGTTCAACCGACCGGGACAGGGATTATCACATTCAGTACTTC. It encodes CASSSTDRDRDYHIQYF.

As for this clone: The sample contains more than one DNA sequence encoding this CDR3. Here the CDR3 DNA reads TGCGCCAGCAGCCCGGGGACACTCAATCAGCCCCAGCATTTT. The encoded protein is CASSPGTLNQPQHF. The chain links TRBV5-1 to TRBJ1-5; D perhaps matches TRBD1 (6 bases). Per the germline V gene, CDR1 is SGHRS and CDR2 is YFSETQ. V was pared by 4 bases and J by 3 bases, with 11 bases between. There are 14 residues in the CDR3.

This clone was observed a single time. The rearrangement joins TRBV7-2 to TRBJ1-2, with 8 bases fitting TRBD1. The V and J ends lost 5 bases and 7 bases, in that order; junction bases with no gene match: 9. The germline gives CDR1 SGHTA, CDR2 FQGNSA. The CDR3 has 14 residues. The CDR3 is CASSTNQGASGYTF. CDR3 nucleotides: TGTGCCAGCAGCACAAACCAGGGGGCCTCTGGCTACACCTTC.

The genes are TRBV27 and TRBJ2-5; possibly TRBD1 for D (6 bases). The CDR3 is 13 residues long. The germline gives CDR1 MNHEY, CDR2 SMNVEV (reference sequence). Between the trimmed V and J ends, which lost 5 bases and 5 bases, there was a span of 12 bases. The CDR3 here is CASSNTGQETQYF. In nucleotides, the CDR3 is TGTGCCAGCAGTAATACAGGGCAGGAGACCCAGTACTTC.

The V and J genes are TRBV4-3 and TRBJ2-1; the match to TRBD2 covers 10 bases. Germline V gene sequence: CDR1 LGHNA, CDR2 YSLEER. V shed 4 bases and J 4 bases; nucleotides not matched to a gene: 4. The CDR3 has 15 residues. The DNA for the CDR3 is TGCGCCAGCAGCCCCGGGACTAGCGTTTACAATGAGCAGTTCTTC. Translation gives CASSPGTSVYNEQFF.

The chain is built from TRBV7-2 and TRBJ2-3; TRBD2 might be the D (7 bases). The CDR3 sequence is 19 residues long. V was cut by 0 bases and J by 3 bases, with 22 bases left in between. From germline, CDR1 is SGHTA and CDR2 FQGNSA. The chain's CDR3 is CASSLARLGGGRITDTQYF. As DNA, the CDR3 is TGTGCCAGCAGCTTAGCAAGGCTGGGGGGCGGGAGAATAACAGATACGCAGTATTTT. Variable domain in full (rest from reference TRBV7-2 and TRBJ2-3): GAGVSQSPSNKVTEKGKDVELRCDPISGHTALYWYRQSLGQGLEFLIYFQGNSAPDKSGLPSDRFSAERTGGSVSTLTIQRTQQEDSAVYLCASSLARLGGGRITDTQYFGPGTRLTVL.

The chain has TRBV7-2 and TRBJ2-5, with a tentative D call TRBD1 (6 bases). Deletions cut 5 bases from V and 3 bases from J, with 10 bases between. This CDR3 is built from 13 residues. CDR1 and CDR2 from the germline V gene are SGHTA and FQGNSA. The CDR3 sequence: CASSQQGKETQYF. In DNA, the CDR3 is TGTGCCAGCAGCCAACAGGGAAAAGAGACCCAGTACTTC.

This clone was picked up one time. The J gene is TRBJ2-3, the V gene TRBV7-2; TRBD2 aligns across 7 bases. Germline CDR1 is SGHTA and CDR2 is FQGNSA. With 5 bases clipped from V and 8 bases from J, the junction kept 7 bases outside the gene matches. This CDR3 has 13 amino acids. The CDR3, as DNA: TGTGCCAGCAGCACCGGACTAGACGGTACGCAGTATTTT. It encodes CASSTGLDGTQYF.

J is TRBJ2-7 and V is TRBV29-1; D is possibly TRBD1 (6 bases). The CDR3 runs 11 residues. With 7 bases removed from V and 4 bases from J, the gap between germline ends came to 11 bases. Germline V lookup: CDR1 SQVTM, CDR2 ANQGSEA. The CDR3 bases are TGCAGCGGATTCGGACAGTACGAGCAGTACTTC. Its translation is CSGFGQYEQYF.

V is TRBV5-6 and J is TRBJ1-5, with 7 bases lining up with TRBD1. Germline V gene lookup returns CDR1 SGHDT and CDR2 YYEEEE. The trim removed 3 bases at V and 0 bases at J, leaving 6 bases unmatched. This CDR3 is built from 16 residues. The CDR3 sequence is CASSSVGQSSNQPQHF. CDR3 DNA sequence: TGTGCCAGCAGCTCTGTGGGACAGAGTAGCAATCAGCCCCAGCATTTT.

The chain has TRBV7-3 and TRBJ2-7, with a possible D match to TRBD2 (7 bases). Germline V gives CDR1 SGHTA, CDR2 FQGTGA. Trimming shortened V by 5 bases and J by 6 bases, and 20 bases separated the two germline ends. The CDR3 spans 15 residues. CDR3 loop: CASSAEGGRGGEQYF. The CDR3 DNA reads TGTGCCAGCAGCGCTGAGGGGGGGAGAGGTGGCGAGCAGTACTTC.

The J gene is TRBJ2-7, the V gene TRBV29-1; D might be TRBD2 (6 bases). Germline CDR1 is SQVTM and CDR2 is ANQGSEA. Trimming shortened V by 6 bases and J by 2 bases, and 17 bases separated the two germline ends. This CDR3 contains 14 residues. CDR3 nucleotides: TGCAGCGTGACGGATTCGGACTATCCCTACGAGCAGTACTTC. Protein: CSVTDSDYPYEQYF.

A few counts support this clone. This chain links TRBV10-1 with TRBJ1-4; 9 positions agree with TRBD1. This CDR3 has 16 residues. V shed 3 bases and J 8 bases; nucleotides not matched to a gene: 10. The V gene's germline CDR1 is WNHNN and CDR2 SYGVQD (reference sequence). Written as DNA, the CDR3 is TGCGCCAGCAGTGATCGGAGTAGACAGGGGGAGGAAAAACTGTTTTTT. Its translation: CASSDRSRQGEEKLFF.

This chain joins TRBV9 and TRBJ2-5; TRBD2 might be the D (5 bases). This CDR3 has 15 amino acids. Germline V gene data show CDR1 as SGDLS and CDR2 as YYNGEE. Deletions cut 2 bases from V and 1 base from J, with 12 bases between. For the CDR3, the DNA is TGTGCCAGCAGCGTGGAACTAGGAGTCCAAGAGACCCAGTACTTC. As protein: CASSVELGVQETQYF. Based on the CDR3 plus reference TRBV9 and TRBJ2-5, the full variable domain is DSGVTQTPKHLITATGQRVTLRCSPRSGDLSVYWYQQSLDQGLQFLIQYYNGEERAKGNILERFSAQQFPDLHSELNLSSLELGDSALYFCASSVELGVQETQYFGPGTRLLVL.

The V and J genes are TRBV10-3 and TRBJ2-2; 13 bases match TRBD2. Unmatched junction bases numbered 9, after V lost 9 bases and J lost 8 bases. The CDR3 extends over 15 amino acids. The germline CDR1 and CDR2 sequences are ENHRY and SYGVKD. The CDR3 reads CAISTSGRSGGELFF. CDR3 nucleotides: TGTGCCATTTCGACTAGCGGGAGGTCGGGGGGGGAGCTGTTTTTT.

The V gene is TRBV5-1, the J gene TRBJ2-5; 11 bases line up with TRBD1. V lost 3 bases and J lost 5; bases outside the gene matches: 6. Germline V CDR1 and CDR2: SGHRS, YFSETQ. This CDR3 has 15 amino acids. This chain's CDR3 is CASSYRTGGSETQYF. In DNA form, the CDR3 reads TGCGCCAGCAGCTATCGGACAGGGGGCTCCGAGACCCAGTACTTC.

The V and J genes are TRBV29-1 and TRBJ2-3; 12 nucleotides match TRBD2. V shed 6 bases, J shed 2 bases, and the junction held 9 bases outside the gene matches. This CDR3 region has 16 residues. Germline CDR1 SQVTM, CDR2 ANQGSEA. CDR3 protein: CSVPPTSGRPTDTQYF. The CDR3, as DNA: TGCAGCGTACCCCCCACTAGCGGGAGGCCCACAGATACGCAGTATTTT.